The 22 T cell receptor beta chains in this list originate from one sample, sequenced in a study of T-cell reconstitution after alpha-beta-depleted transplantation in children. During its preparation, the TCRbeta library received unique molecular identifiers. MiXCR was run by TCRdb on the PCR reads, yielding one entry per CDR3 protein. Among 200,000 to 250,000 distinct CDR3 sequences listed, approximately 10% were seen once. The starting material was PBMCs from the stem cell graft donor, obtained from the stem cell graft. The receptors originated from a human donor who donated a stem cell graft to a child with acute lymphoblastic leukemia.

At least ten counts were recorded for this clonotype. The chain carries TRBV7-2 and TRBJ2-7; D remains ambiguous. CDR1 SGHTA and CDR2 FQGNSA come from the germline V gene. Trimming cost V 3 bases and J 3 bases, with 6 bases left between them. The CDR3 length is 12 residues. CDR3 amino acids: CASSFTDYEQYF. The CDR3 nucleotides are TGTGCCAGCAGCTTTACGGACTACGAGCAGTACTTC.

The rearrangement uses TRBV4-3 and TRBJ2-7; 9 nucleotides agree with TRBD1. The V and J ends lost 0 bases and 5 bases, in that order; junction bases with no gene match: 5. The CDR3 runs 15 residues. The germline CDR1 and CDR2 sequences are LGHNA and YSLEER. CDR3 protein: CASSQDFTGGHEQYF. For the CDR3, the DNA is TGCGCCAGCAGCCAAGATTTTACAGGGGGCCACGAGCAGTACTTC.

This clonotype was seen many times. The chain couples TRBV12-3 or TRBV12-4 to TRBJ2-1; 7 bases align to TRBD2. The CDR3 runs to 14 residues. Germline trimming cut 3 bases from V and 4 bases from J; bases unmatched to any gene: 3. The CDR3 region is CASSFRGVYNEQFF. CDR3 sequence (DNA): TGTGCCAGCAGTTTTCGGGGGGTTTACAATGAGCAGTTCTTC.

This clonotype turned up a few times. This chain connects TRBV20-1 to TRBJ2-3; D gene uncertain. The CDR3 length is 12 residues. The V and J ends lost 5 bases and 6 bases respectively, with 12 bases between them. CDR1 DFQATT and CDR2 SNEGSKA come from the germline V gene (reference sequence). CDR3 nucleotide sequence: TGCAGTGCTTCGAGTCGAATGGATACGCAGTATTTT. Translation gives CSASSRMDTQYF.

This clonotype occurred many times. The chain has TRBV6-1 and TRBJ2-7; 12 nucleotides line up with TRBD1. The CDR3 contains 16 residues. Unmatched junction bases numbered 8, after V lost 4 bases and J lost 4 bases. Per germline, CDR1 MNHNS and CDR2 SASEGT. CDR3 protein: CASSGTPGQGAYEQYF. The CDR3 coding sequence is TGTGCCAGCAGTGGGACACCGGGACAGGGGGCGTACGAGCAGTACTTC.

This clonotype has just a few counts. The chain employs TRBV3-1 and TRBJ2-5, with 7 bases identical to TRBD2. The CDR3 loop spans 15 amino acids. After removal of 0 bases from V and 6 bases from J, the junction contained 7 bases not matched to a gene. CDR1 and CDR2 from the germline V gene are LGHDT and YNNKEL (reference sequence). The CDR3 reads CASSQDAAGVQTQYF. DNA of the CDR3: TGTGCCAGCAGCCAAGATGCTGCGGGGGTTCAGACCCAGTACTTC.

In DNA form, the CDR3 reads TGTGCCAGCAGTGCACCAACAGGGGGCTCTGGCTACACCTTC. Translating it yields CASSAPTGGSGYTF. The genes are TRBV2 and TRBJ1-2; 9 bases agree with TRBD1. In germline, CDR1 is SNHLY, CDR2 FYNNEI. V shed 4 bases and J 7 bases; nucleotides not matched to a gene: 7. There are 14 residues in the CDR3.

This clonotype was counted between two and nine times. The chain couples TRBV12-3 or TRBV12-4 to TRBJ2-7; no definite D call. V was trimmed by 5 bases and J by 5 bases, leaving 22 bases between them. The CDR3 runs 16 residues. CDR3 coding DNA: TGTGCCAGCAGTATCCAAACGGGCCCCCCAGGAGACGAGCAGTACTTC. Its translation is CASSIQTGPPGDEQYF.

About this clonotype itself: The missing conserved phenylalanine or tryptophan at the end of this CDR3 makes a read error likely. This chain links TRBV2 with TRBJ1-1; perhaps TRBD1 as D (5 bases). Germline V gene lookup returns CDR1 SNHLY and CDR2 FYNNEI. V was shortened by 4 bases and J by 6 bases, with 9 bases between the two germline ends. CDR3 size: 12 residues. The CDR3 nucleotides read TGTGCCAGCAGTGGCCAGGGCGCTGAAGCTTTCTGT. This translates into CASSGQGAEAFC.

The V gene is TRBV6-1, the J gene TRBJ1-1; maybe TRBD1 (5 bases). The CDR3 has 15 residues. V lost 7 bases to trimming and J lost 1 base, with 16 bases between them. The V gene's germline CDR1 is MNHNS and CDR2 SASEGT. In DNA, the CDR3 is TGTGCCAGCACGGCAGGGAGACTGAGGAACACTGAAGCTTTCTTT. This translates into CASTAGRLRNTEAFF.

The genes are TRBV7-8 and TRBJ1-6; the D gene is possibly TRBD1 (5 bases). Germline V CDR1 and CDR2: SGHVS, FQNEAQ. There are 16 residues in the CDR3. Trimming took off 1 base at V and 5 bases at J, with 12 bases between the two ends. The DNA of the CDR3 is TGTGCCAGCAGCTTAGATCCCAGGGAGAATAATTCACCCCTCCACTTT. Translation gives CASSLDPRENNSPLHF. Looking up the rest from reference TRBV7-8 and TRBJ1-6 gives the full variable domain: GAGVSQSPRYKVAKRGQDVALRCDPISGHVSLFWYQQALGQGPEFLTYFQNEAQLDKSGLPSDRFFAERPEGSVSTLKIQRTQQEDSAVYLCASSLDPRENNSPLHFGNGTRLTVT.

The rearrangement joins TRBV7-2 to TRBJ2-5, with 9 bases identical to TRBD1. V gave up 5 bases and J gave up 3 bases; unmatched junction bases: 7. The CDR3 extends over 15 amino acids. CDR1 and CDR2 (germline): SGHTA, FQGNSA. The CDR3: CASSPGQGREETQYF. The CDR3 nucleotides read TGTGCCAGCAGCCCGGGACAGGGTAGAGAAGAGACCCAGTACTTC.

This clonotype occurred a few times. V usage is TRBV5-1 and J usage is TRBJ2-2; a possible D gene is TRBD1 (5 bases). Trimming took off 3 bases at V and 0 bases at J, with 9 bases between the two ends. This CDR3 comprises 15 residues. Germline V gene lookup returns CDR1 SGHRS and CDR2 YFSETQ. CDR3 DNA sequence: TGCGCCAGCAGCTCGACAGCTACGAACACCGGGGAGCTGTTTTTT. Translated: CASSSTATNTGELFF.

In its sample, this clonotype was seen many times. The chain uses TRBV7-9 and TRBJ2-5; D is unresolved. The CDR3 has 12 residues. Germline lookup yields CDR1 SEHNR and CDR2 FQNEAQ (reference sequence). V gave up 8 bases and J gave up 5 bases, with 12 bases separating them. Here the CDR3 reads CASEGGAETQYF. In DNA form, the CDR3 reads TGTGCCAGCGAAGGCGGTGCCGAGACCCAGTACTTC.

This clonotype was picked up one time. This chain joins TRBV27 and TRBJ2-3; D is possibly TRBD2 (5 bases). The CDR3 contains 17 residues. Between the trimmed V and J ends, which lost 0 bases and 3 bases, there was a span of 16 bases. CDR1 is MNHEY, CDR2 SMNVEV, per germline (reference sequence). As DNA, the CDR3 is TGTGCCAGCAGTTTATCGTCCTCCGGGGTTTGGACAGATACGCAGTATTTT. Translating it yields CASSLSSSGVWTDTQYF.

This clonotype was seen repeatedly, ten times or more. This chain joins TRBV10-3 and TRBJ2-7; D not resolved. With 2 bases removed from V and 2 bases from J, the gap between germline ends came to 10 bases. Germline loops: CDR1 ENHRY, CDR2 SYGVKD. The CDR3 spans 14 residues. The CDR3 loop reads CAISEIKGPYEQYF. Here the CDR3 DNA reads TGTGCCATCAGTGAGATTAAGGGTCCCTACGAGCAGTACTTC.

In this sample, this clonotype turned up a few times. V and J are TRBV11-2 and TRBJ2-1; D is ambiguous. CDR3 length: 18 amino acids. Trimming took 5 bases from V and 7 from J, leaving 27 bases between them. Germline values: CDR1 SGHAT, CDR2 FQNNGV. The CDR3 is CASSQGNVRDRAWNEQFF. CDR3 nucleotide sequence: TGTGCCAGCAGCCAAGGCAATGTTAGGGATCGGGCTTGGAATGAGCAGTTCTTC.

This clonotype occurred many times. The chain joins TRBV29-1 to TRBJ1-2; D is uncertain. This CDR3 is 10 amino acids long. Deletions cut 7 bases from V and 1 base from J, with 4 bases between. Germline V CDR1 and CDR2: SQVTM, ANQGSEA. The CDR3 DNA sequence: TGCAGCGCTTATAACTATGGCTACACCTTC. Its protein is CSAYNYGYTF.

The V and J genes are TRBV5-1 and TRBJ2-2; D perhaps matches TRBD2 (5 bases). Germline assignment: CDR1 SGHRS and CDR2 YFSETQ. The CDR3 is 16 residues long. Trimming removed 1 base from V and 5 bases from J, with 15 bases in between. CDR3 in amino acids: CASSLSSVSGTGELFF. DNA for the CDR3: TGCGCCAGCAGCTTGTCTTCGGTATCGGGGACCGGGGAGCTGTTTTTT.

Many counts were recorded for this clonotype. DNA for the CDR3: TGTGCCAGCAGTTCCCGGGGGGCTGGAGGAAACACCATATATTTT. Translating it yields CASSSRGAGGNTIYF. The rearrangement links TRBV12-3 or TRBV12-4 to TRBJ1-3; a weak D match, TRBD1 (6 bases). The V and J ends lost 4 bases and 4 bases respectively, with 14 bases between them. The CDR3 totals 15 residues.

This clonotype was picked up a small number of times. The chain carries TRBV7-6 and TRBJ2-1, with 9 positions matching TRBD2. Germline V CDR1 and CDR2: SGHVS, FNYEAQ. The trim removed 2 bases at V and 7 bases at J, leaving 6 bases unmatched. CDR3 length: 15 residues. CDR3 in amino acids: CASSLRGGAGNEQFF. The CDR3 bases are TGTGCCAGCAGCTTACGCGGGGGGGCCGGGAATGAGCAGTTCTTC.

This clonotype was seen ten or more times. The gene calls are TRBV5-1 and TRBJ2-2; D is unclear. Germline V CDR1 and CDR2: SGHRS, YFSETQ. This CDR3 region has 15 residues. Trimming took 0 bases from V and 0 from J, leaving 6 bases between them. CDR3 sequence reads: CASSLARANTGELFF. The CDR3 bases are TGCGCCAGCAGCTTGGCTAGGGCGAACACCGGGGAGCTGTTTTTT.